This paragraph covers one T cell receptor (beta chain) sequence. Its specificity is unknown. Production of TCR beta cDNA used around 460 ng total RNA together with a constant-region primer. Libraries covering TCR beta were generated through three nested multiplex PCR rounds (using a slightly modified ARM-PCR). TRBV1-TRBV30 forward primers and a C-beta reverse primer were used in the first two PCR rounds, which each ran for approximately 11 cycles. TCRdb reprocessed the multiplex PCR reads via MiXCR and lists one record per CDR3 protein. Seen here are 250,000 to 400,000 distinct CDR3 sequences, 65% observed once, and the top ten hold roughly 9%. These data are taken from a study of tumor-infiltrating lymphocytes in primary liver carcinoma. Across the study: The patients, men and women alike, were aged 30 to 69 years. Tumor staging was T1-T3 N0M0; sizes spanned 4.2 to 10 cm across.

V was trimmed by 0 bases and J by 5 bases, leaving 13 bases between them. Germline CDR1 is KGHSH and CDR2 is LQKENI. The length of the CDR3 is 15 residues. RNA isolated from unsorted whole blood supplied the blood RNA, with germline DNA also extracted. The study, taken as a whole, reports: Blood had a significantly lower top-250-clone fraction than tumors did (p = 0.039).

The sample comprised peripheral blood. The chain carries TRBV18 and TRBJ2-5; weak D call: TRBD1 (5 bases). This clonotype was sampled from a man aged 35 to 55 with primary liver carcinoma and hepatitis B virus infection. This chain's CDR3 is CASSPPSLRGETQYF. The CDR3 coding sequence is TGTGCCAGCTCACCACCGAGTTTAAGGGGCGAGACCCAGTACTTC. Together with reference TRBV18 and TRBJ2-5, the CDR3 gives the full variable domain: NAGVMQNPRHLVRRRGQEARLRCSPMKGHSHVYWYRQLPEEGLKFMVYLQKENIIDESGMPKERFSAEFPKEGPSILRIQQVVRGDSAAYFCASSPPSLRGETQYFGPGTRLLVL.